What follows is one T cell receptor (beta chain) and its context. Its antigen is unknown. J gave up 2 bases and V 2 bases, and 11 bases lay outside the gene matches. Germline loops: CDR1 SGHTS, CDR2 YDEGEE. The CDR3 consists of 17 residues. Primers included in the PCR were 60 Vbeta and 13 Jbeta primers. Method: immunoSEQ multiplex PCR; TCRdb's copy keeps in-frame clones and lacks some. The sample consists of about 140,000 clones, 60% to 85% of them appearing once. The data originate from a study of cytomegalovirus exposure and HLA in healthy donors. Whole-study results and caveats: Sequence variants that were highly shared formed a cluster that was likely a sequencing artifact.

This chain links TRBV5-8 with TRBJ2-5, with 8 bases aligning to TRBD2. The sequenced material came from PBMCs. This clonotype was sampled from a male donor in good health and CMV-seropositive. The CDR3 is CASSFPTGGALQETQYF. In nucleotides, the CDR3 is TGTGCCAGCAGCTTTCCCACCGGGGGGGCCTTGCAAGAGACCCAGTACTTC.